The entry that follows covers one T cell receptor beta chain sequence. The data originate from a study of blood T cell repertoires in COVID-19. Overall study: There were acute and convalescent COVID-19 samples, and they came from the United States, Italy and Spain. Nucleic acid was either cDNA or gDNA, and it came from T cells, B-cell-depleted T cells, or PBMCs.

Trimming shortened V by 1 base and J by 5 bases, and 12 bases separated the two germline ends. The germline V gene encodes CDR1 SGHDN and CDR2 FVKESK. This CDR3 spans 15 amino acids. In the study's own analysis: How many nucleated cells were present was estimated from reference gene primer amplification. TCRdb keeps only in-frame clones here, not all; method: immunoSEQ multiplex PCR. The V and J calls and the clone size are those of that table, but D and trimming were determined from the DNA. The table includes 250,000 or so clones, around 79% detected once. Sequencing input: peripheral blood. This chain joins TRBV14 and TRBJ1-5; D is undetermined. The clonotype was recovered from an elderly woman with acute or convalescent COVID-19. The CDR3, as DNA: TGTGCCAGCAGCCAAGGGTCTAAAATGGATCAGCCCCAGCATTTT. It translates to CASSQGSKMDQPQHF.